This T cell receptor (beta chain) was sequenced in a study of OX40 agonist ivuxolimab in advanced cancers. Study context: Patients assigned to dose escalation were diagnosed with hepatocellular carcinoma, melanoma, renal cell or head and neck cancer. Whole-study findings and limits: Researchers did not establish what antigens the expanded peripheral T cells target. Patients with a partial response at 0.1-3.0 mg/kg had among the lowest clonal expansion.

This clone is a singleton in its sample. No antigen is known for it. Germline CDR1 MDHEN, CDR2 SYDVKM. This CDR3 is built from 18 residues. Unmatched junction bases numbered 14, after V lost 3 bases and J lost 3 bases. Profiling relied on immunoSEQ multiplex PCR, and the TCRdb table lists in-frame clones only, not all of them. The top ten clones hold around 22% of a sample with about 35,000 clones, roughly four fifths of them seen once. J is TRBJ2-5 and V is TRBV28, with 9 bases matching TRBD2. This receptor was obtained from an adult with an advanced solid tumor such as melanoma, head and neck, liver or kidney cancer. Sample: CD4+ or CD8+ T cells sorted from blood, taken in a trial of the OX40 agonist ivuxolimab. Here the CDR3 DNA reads TGTGCCAGCAGTTTGCAGGCCGGGTGGACTAGCGAAGAAGAGACCCAGTACTTC. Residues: CASSLQAGWTSEEETQYF.